Shown below are 16 T cell receptor beta chains from a single sample sequenced in a study of molecular identifiers for immune sequencing clone quantification. TCRdb passed the PCR reads through MiXCR, listing each CDR3 protein once. This sample has roughly 320,000 distinct CDR3 sequences, with about a fifth found just once. The sample was naive CD8+ T cells from blood, with Jurkat cell RNA spiked in. Subset defined: FACS-sorted CD8+CD4-CCR7+CD45RA+ naive T cells. The receptors come from a human donor in good health. Some libraries in this study had Jurkat cell RNA spiked in.

This clonotype has a handful of counts. CDR3 nucleotides: TGCGCCAGCAGCCAGGACAGGGGGGAGAGCGACGAGCAGTACTTC. It translates to CASSQDRGESDEQYF. This chain connects TRBV4-1 to TRBJ2-7; 10 bases fit TRBD1. The CDR3 totals 15 residues. Germline V gives CDR1 MGHRA, CDR2 YSYEKL. With V trimmed by 3 bases and J by 5 bases, 7 bases remained unmatched.

This clonotype was found many times. The rearrangement joins TRBV5-1 to TRBJ2-1; D ambiguous. Trimming left V 0 bases short and J 1 base short, with 11 bases between. CDR3 size: 16 residues. From germline, CDR1 is SGHRS and CDR2 YFSETQ. The CDR3 loop is CASSLEGMSSYNEQFF. Here the CDR3 DNA reads TGCGCCAGCAGCTTGGAGGGTATGAGTTCCTACAATGAGCAGTTCTTC.

V gene TRBV6-2 or TRBV6-3 combines with J gene TRBJ1-4, with 12 bases lining up with TRBD1. Trimming took 2 bases from V and 8 from J; bases not matched to a gene: 18. The CDR3 extends over 20 amino acids. Germline-derived CDR1 and CDR2 are MNHEY and SVGEGT. CDR3: CASSYAPGQGADPLEEKLFF. The CDR3 DNA sequence: TGTGCCAGCAGTTACGCTCCGGGACAGGGGGCAGACCCTCTAGAAGAAAAACTGTTTTTT.

The table lists this clonotype with a few counts. The chain combines TRBV7-9 with TRBJ2-3, with a tentative D call TRBD2 (6 bases). The germline gives CDR1 SEHNR, CDR2 FQNEAQ (reference sequence). The V and J ends lost 3 bases and 4 bases respectively, with 14 bases between them. CDR3 length: 15 amino acids. The CDR3 DNA is TGTGCCAGCAGCTTGACTCGGGAGTTCCCAGATACGCAGTATTTT. Translating it yields CASSLTREFPDTQYF.

On this clonotype: This CDR3 is missing its conserved last phenylalanine or tryptophan, likely due to a read error. The J gene is TRBJ2-6, the V gene TRBV11-3; no clear D. Germline values: CDR1 SGHNT, CDR2 YENEEA. Trimming cost V 5 bases and J 8 bases, with 10 bases left between them. CDR3 length: 13 residues. The CDR3 DNA sequence: TGTGCCAGCAGCCCGAAGGAGTCCAACGTCCTGACTTCC. It translates to CASSPKESNVLTS.

In its sample, this clonotype was seen many times. This chain connects TRBV2 to TRBJ1-4; D gene uncertain. V was pared by 2 bases and J by 2 bases, with 18 bases between. Germline loops: CDR1 SNHLY, CDR2 FYNNEI. This CDR3 contains 18 residues. This CDR3 is CASSERREGLGTNEKLFF. The CDR3 bases are TGTGCCAGCAGTGAACGGCGGGAGGGTCTAGGGACTAATGAAAAACTGTTTTTT.

This clonotype has just a few counts. The chain employs TRBV20-1 and TRBJ2-3, with 13 bases lining up with TRBD2. The CDR3 is made up of 18 amino acids. V lost 4 bases and J lost 2; bases outside the gene matches: 12. Germline lookup yields CDR1 DFQATT and CDR2 SNEGSKA (reference sequence). CDR3 bases: TGCAGTGCTACGGGCCCGGGACTAGCGGGGATGATCACAGATACGCAGTATTTT. It specifies CSATGPGLAGMITDTQYF.

The rearrangement joins TRBV3-1 to TRBJ1-4, with TRBD1 matching over 12 bases. Germline CDR1 is LGHDT and CDR2 is YNNKEL (reference sequence). Unmatched junction bases numbered 15, after V lost 5 bases and J lost 8 bases. CDR3 length equals 18 residues. The CDR3 DNA reads TGTGCCAGCAGCACAGCCGGGACAGGGGGCGAGTTTGGGGAAAAACTGTTTTTT. This encodes CASSTAGTGGEFGEKLFF.

This clonotype was seen a handful of times. The V gene is TRBV7-9, the J gene TRBJ2-5; D gene unclear. The V gene's germline CDR1 is SEHNR and CDR2 FQNEAQ (reference sequence). The CDR3 extends over 11 amino acids. V lost 5 bases to trimming and J lost 4 bases, with 5 bases between them. For the CDR3, the DNA is TGTGCCAGCAGCATGGTAGAGACCCAGTACTTC. Translation gives CASSMVETQYF.

This clonotype has ten or more counts. V and J are TRBV28 and TRBJ2-3; 7 bases align to TRBD1. This CDR3 is built from 14 residues. The germline gives CDR1 MDHEN, CDR2 SYDVKM. The J segment lost 5 bases and the V segment lost 5 bases, leaving 7 bases of the junction unmatched. CDR3 coding DNA: TGTGCCAGCAGTCAAGGACAGGATCAAGATACGCAGTATTTT. It codes for CASSQGQDQDTQYF.

This clonotype was seen at least ten times. V is TRBV7-9 and J is TRBJ1-1; no reliable D call. The CDR3 sequence is 12 residues long. Germline V gene data show CDR1 as SEHNR and CDR2 as FQNEAQ (reference sequence). Deletions cut 5 bases from V and 4 bases from J, with 8 bases between. The CDR3 sequence: CASSARSTEAFF. The CDR3 bases are TGTGCCAGCAGCGCCCGTTCCACTGAAGCTTTCTTT.

The genes are TRBV4-1 and TRBJ2-5; D remains ambiguous. V dropped 0 bases and J dropped 1 base, with 9 bases sitting between them. This CDR3 has 15 amino acids. Germline lookup yields CDR1 MGHRA and CDR2 YSYEKL. CDR3 amino acids: CASSQDVTVQETQYF. CDR3 coding DNA: TGCGCCAGCAGCCAAGATGTAACTGTCCAAGAGACCCAGTACTTC.

The sample holds one count of this clonotype. A much larger clonotype is one base distant, so this may be a read error. The chain joins TRBV28 to TRBJ2-3; 11 nucleotides align to TRBD2. V dropped 6 bases and J dropped 8; count of bases not matched to a gene: 10. The CDR3 runs to 15 residues. In germline, CDR1 is MDHEN, CDR2 SYDVKM. The DNA for the CDR3 is TGTGCCAGCAGAACGGGACTAGCGGTTGGAGTTACGCAGTATTTT. Its translation is CASRTGLAVGVTQYF. Combining the CDR3 with reference TRBV28 and TRBJ2-3 gives the whole variable domain DVKVTQSSRYLVKRTGEKVFLECVQDMDHENMFWYRQDPGLGLRLIYFSYDVKMKEKGDIPEGYSVSREKKERFSLILESASTNQTSMYLCASRTGLAVGVTQYFGPGTRLTVL.

This clonotype came up many times. This chain links TRBV2 with TRBJ1-6, with a possible D match to TRBD1 (6 bases). The germline V and J ends were trimmed by 6 bases and 7 bases, with 13 bases remaining between them. The V gene's germline CDR1 is SNHLY and CDR2 FYNNEI. The CDR3 is made up of 14 amino acids. The CDR3 region has the DNA TGTGCCAGCAGGACAGGCGATAGAAATTCACCCCTCCACTTT. Amino acids: CASRTGDRNSPLHF.

About this clonotype: This may be a read error, as it is one base from a much larger clone. The gene calls are TRBV2 and TRBJ1-4, with TRBD1 as a possible D gene (5 bases). V was clipped by 10 bases and J by 10 bases, with 13 bases between them. The germline V gene encodes CDR1 SNHLY and CDR2 FYNNEI. The CDR3 spans 11 residues. As DNA, the CDR3 is TGTGCCATCCCGATGGGGGGAAAACTGTTTTTT. It is translated as CAIPMGGKLFF.

This clonotype was observed a handful of times. The chain uses TRBV19 and TRBJ2-2; D gene unclear. The CDR3 has 15 amino acids. The germline V gene encodes CDR1 LNHDA and CDR2 SQIVND (reference sequence). V was cut by 3 bases and J by 2 bases, with 10 bases left in between. CDR3 bases: TGTGCCAGTAGTATTTCTGGAGTTAACACCGGGGAGCTGTTTTTT. Protein: CASSISGVNTGELFF.